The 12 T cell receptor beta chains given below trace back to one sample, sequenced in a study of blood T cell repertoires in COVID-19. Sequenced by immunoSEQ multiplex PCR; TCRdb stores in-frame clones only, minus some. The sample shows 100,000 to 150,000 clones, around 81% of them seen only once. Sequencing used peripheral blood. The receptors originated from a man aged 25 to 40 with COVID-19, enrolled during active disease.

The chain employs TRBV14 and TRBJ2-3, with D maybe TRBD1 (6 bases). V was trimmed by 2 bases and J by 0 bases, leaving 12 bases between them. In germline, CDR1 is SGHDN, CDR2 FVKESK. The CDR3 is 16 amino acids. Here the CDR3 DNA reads TGTGCCAGCAGCCAATGGGGGCAGGGGAGCACAGATACGCAGTATTTT. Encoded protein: CASSQWGQGSTDTQYF.

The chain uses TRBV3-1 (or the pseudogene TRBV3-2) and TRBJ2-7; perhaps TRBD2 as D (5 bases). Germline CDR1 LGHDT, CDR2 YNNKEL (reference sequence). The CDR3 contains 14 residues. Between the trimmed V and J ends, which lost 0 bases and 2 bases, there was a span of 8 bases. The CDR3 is CASSQDRETYEQYF. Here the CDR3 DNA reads TGTGCCAGCAGCCAAGATCGGGAAACCTACGAGCAGTACTTC.

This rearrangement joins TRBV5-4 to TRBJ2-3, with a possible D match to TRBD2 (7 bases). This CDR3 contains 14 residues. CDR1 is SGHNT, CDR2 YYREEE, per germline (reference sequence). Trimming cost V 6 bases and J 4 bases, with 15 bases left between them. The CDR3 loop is CASTEGGVSDTQYF. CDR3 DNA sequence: TGTGCCAGCACCGAGGGGGGGGTTTCAGATACGCAGTATTTT.

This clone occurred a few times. CDR3 residues: CASSGQGDGYTF. The CDR3 DNA reads as TGTGCCAGCAGTGGACAGGGGGATGGCTACACCTTC. V and J are TRBV2 and TRBJ1-2, with 9 bases fitting TRBD1. Trimming took 4 bases from V and 6 from J; bases not matched to a gene: 0. The CDR3 loop spans 12 amino acids. Looked up from germline, CDR1 is SNHLY and CDR2 is FYNNEI.

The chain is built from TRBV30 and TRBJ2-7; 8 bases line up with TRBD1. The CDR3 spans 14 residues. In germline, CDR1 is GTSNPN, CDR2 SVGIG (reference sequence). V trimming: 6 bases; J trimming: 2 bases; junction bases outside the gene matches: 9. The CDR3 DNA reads TGTGCCTGTTACCGGGACAGGAGGACCTACGAGCAGTACTTC. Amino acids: CACYRDRRTYEQYF.

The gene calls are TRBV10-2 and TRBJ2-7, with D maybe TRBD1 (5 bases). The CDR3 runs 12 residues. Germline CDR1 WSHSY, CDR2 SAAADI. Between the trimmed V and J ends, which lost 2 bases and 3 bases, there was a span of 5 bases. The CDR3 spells CASSERGYEQYF. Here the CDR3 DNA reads TGCGCCAGCAGTGAGAGGGGCTACGAGCAGTACTTC.

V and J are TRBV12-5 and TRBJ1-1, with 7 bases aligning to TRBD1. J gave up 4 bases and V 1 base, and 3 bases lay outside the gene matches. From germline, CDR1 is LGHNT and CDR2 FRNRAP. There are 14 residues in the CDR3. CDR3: CASGLGQGITEAFF. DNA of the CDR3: TGTGCTAGTGGTTTGGGACAGGGAATCACTGAAGCTTTCTTT.

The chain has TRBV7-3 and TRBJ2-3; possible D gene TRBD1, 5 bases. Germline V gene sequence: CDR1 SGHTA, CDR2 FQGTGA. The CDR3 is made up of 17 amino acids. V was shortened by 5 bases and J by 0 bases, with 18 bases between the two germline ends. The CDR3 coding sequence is TGTGCCAGCAGCCAAGCAGGGAAATTTACTAGCACAGATACGCAGTATTTT. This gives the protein CASSQAGKFTSTDTQYF.

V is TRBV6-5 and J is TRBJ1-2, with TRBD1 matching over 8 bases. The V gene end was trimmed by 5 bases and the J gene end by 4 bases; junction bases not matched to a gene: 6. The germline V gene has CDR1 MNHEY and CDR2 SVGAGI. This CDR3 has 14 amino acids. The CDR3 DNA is TGTGCCAGCAGTAAGACAGGGGTGAGCTATGGCTACACCTTC. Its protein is CASSKTGVSYGYTF.

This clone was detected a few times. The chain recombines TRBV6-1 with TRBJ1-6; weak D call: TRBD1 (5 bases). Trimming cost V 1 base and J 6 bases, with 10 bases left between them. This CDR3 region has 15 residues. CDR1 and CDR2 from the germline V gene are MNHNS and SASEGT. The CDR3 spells CASSEETAGNSPLHF. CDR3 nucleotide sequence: TGTGCCAGCAGTGAAGAGACAGCCGGTAATTCACCCCTCCACTTT.

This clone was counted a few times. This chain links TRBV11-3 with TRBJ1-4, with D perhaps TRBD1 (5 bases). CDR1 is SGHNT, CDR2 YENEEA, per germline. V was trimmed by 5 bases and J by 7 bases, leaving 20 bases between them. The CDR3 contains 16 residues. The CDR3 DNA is TGTGCCAGCAGCCCGGGCCCCCAGGGCATCGGTGAAAAACTGTTTTTT. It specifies CASSPGPQGIGEKLFF.

The CDR3 nucleotides read TGTGCCATCAGTGACAGGGTATTGAATGAGCAGTTCTTC. This translates into CAISDRVLNEQFF. The chain employs TRBV10-3 and TRBJ2-1; tentative D call: TRBD1 (5 bases). Trimming removed 3 bases from V and 7 bases from J, with 10 bases in between. The CDR3 consists of 13 residues. The germline CDR1 and CDR2 sequences are ENHRY and SYGVKD.